This TCR beta chain was documented in a study of T cell changes during pregnancy in multiple sclerosis. This clone was recorded a few times. Unmatched junction bases numbered 9, after V lost 1 base and J lost 6 bases. In germline, CDR1 is MNHNS, CDR2 SASEGT. This CDR3 region has 17 residues. Here immunoSEQ multiplex PCR was the method, and the copy in TCRdb shows in-frame clones only, minus some. The sample yields roughly 100,000 clones, about 89% seen once. The sequences come from peripheral blood, collected before pregnancy. The chain carries TRBV6-1 and TRBJ1-6; 7 positions agree with TRBD1. The TCR comes from a female donor with multiple sclerosis, enrolled in a pregnancy study. The CDR3 is CASSEVVGQATNSPLHF. Here the CDR3 DNA reads TGTGCCAGCAGTGAAGTCGTCGGACAGGCGACTAATTCACCCCTCCACTTT.